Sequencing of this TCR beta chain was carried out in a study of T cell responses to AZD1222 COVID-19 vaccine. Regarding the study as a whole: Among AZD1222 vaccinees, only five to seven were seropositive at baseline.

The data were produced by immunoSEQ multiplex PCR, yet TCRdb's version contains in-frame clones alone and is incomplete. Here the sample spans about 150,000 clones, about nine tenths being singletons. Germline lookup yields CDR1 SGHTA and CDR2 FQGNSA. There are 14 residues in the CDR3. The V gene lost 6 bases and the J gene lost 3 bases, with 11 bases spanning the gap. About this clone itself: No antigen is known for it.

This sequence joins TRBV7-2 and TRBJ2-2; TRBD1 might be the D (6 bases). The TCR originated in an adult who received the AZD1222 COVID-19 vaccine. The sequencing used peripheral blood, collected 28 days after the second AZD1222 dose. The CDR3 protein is CASRVHRDTGELFF. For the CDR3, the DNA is TGTGCCAGCAGAGTTCACAGGGACACCGGGGAGCTGTTTTTT.